The present entry profiles one TCR beta chain with its context. Original methodology: Reference gene primer amplification gave estimated nucleated cell counts. This table comes from immunoSEQ multiplex PCR, and its TCRdb copy is limited to in-frame clones, with some not included. That table is the source of V, J and clone size, and D and trimming were worked out from the DNA. The table has more than 150,000 clones, under 85% seen once. This entry belongs to a study of blood T cell repertoires in COVID-19. Study overall: Spain, Italy and the United States supplied samples that represented acute and convalescent COVID-19.

J lost 1 base, V lost 7 bases, and 6 bases had no gene match. The CDR3 has 14 residues. The germline V gene has CDR1 MNHNY and CDR2 SVGAGI (reference sequence). This chain uses TRBV6-6 with TRBJ1-1; 7 positions agree with TRBD1. This receptor was obtained from a human donor in a cohort sampled during active COVID-19. Sequencing used peripheral blood. CDR3 residues: CASITGQKNTEAFF. The CDR3 DNA sequence: TGTGCCAGCATCACGGGACAGAAGAACACTGAAGCTTTCTTT.